A single sample gave rise to the 5 T cell receptor beta chains below, sequenced in a study of cytomegalovirus exposure and HLA in healthy donors. Assay: immunoSEQ multiplex PCR; the TCRdb copy retains only in-frame clones and omits some. The table shows 150,000 or so clones, with around 86% occurring only once. Source material: PBMCs. These receptors came from a man between 18 and 35 years old in good health and CMV-seropositive.

The chain joins TRBV19 to TRBJ2-1; TRBD1 matches at 11 bases. Trimming cost V 3 bases and J 4 bases; bases outside gene matches: 2. This CDR3 is 15 amino acids long. Germline CDR1 LNHDA, CDR2 SQIVND (reference sequence). CDR3 sequence: CASSIGQGAYNEQFF. CDR3 DNA sequence: TGTGCCAGTAGTATCGGACAGGGGGCATACAATGAGCAGTTCTTC.

V gene TRBV9 combines with J gene TRBJ1-1; 10 positions agree with TRBD1. J lost 4 bases, V lost 4 bases, and 13 bases had no gene match. Germline CDR1 and CDR2: SGDLS and YYNGEE. The length of the CDR3 is 17 residues. Written as DNA, the CDR3 is TGTGCCAGCAGCAAACTCGGAGGTGGACAGGGGGGCACTGAAGCTTTCTTT. Translated, it gives CASSKLGGGQGGTEAFF.

The chain links TRBV18 to TRBJ1-5; possibly TRBD1 for D (5 bases). The V and J ends lost 4 bases and 5 bases respectively, with 15 bases between them. There are 15 residues in the CDR3. Looked up from germline, CDR1 is KGHSH and CDR2 is LQKENI. The DNA for the CDR3 is TGTGCCAGCTCACTCAGCTTCGGGGGAGATCAGCCCCAGCATTTT. Its translation: CASSLSFGGDQPQHF.

The chain recombines TRBV2 with TRBJ1-1; 9 nucleotides align to TRBD1. The CDR3 is 14 amino acids. With 6 bases clipped from V and 5 bases from J, the junction kept 7 bases outside the gene matches. Germline CDR1 and CDR2: SNHLY and FYNNEI. This CDR3 is CASRPDRGWTEAFF. For the CDR3, the DNA is TGTGCCAGCAGACCCGACAGGGGGTGGACTGAAGCTTTCTTT.

The gene calls are TRBV9 and TRBJ2-1; 9 positions agree with TRBD2. This CDR3 has 15 residues. The germline V gene encodes CDR1 SGDLS and CDR2 YYNGEE. With V trimmed by 3 bases and J by 4 bases, 5 bases remained unmatched. CDR3 amino acids: CASSEASGKYNEQFF. The CDR3 DNA reads as TGTGCCAGCAGCGAGGCTAGCGGGAAATACAATGAGCAGTTCTTC.